This T cell receptor beta chain was sequenced during a study of cytomegalovirus exposure and HLA in healthy donors. About the research overall: Prior work identified around 100 million unique TCR beta sequences in around 170 million T cells.

Germline V CDR1 and CDR2: SEHNR, FQNEAQ (reference sequence). V was pared by 5 bases and J by 4 bases, with 13 bases between. The CDR3 sequence is 14 residues long. PCR involved 60 Vbeta and 13 Jbeta primers. In the original processing: A follow-up analysis tallied around 80 million unique TCR beta chains, roughly 9.9 million shared. Libraries were prepared by immunoSEQ multiplex PCR; TCRdb keeps only in-frame clonotypes and omits some of them. D and trimming were read from the DNA, whereas the V and J calls and clone size are those reported in that table. The table includes 150,000 to 200,000 clones, around 78% detected once.

The chain combines TRBV7-9 with TRBJ2-3; D perhaps matches TRBD1 (5 bases). Sequenced: PBMCs. The TCR comes from a woman aged 30 to 39 in good health and CMV-seropositive. The CDR3 protein is CASSLISGSDTQYF. DNA of the CDR3: TGTGCCAGCAGCCTGATCTCAGGGTCAGATACGCAGTATTTT.